This T cell receptor (beta chain) was captured by sequencing in a study of blood T cell repertoires in COVID-19. The CDR3 is 16 residues long. CDR1 and CDR2 from the germline V gene are SGHDN and FVKESK. Unmatched junction bases numbered 5, after V lost 1 base and J lost 4 bases. This table comes from immunoSEQ multiplex PCR, and its TCRdb copy is limited to in-frame clones, with some not included. The profile shows 240,000 or so clones, 75% to 90% of them singletons. The chain employs TRBV14 and TRBJ2-3; 10 bases align to TRBD2. Sequenced material: peripheral blood. This receptor was obtained from a man aged 55 to 70 who had recovered from COVID-19. The CDR3 here is CASSQASLAGADTQYF. For the CDR3, the DNA is TGTGCCAGCAGCCAAGCAAGTCTAGCGGGGGCAGATACGCAGTATTTT. Full variable domain (remainder filled in from reference TRBV14 and TRBJ2-3): EAGVTQFPSHSVIEKGQTVTLRCDPISGHDNLYWYRRVMGKEIKFLLHFVKESKQDESGMPNNRFLAERTGGTYSTLKVQPAELEDSGVYFCASSQASLAGADTQYFGPGTRLTVL.